This T cell receptor beta chain was identified during a study of radiotherapy plus CTLA-4 blockade in lung cancer. Across the whole study: The study recorded objective responses in 15% to 20% of patients and disease control in 31%.

Focal radiation was given together with CTLA-4 blockade (ipilimumab) to patients with chemo-refractory metastatic non-small-cell lung cancer. V was pared by 5 bases and J by 3 bases, with 17 bases between. This CDR3 region has 16 residues. Germline V gene data show CDR1 as SGHAT and CDR2 as FQDESV (reference sequence). About this clone itself: Its antigen is unknown.

The data were produced by immunoSEQ multiplex PCR, yet TCRdb's version contains in-frame clones alone and is incomplete. The sample holds about 98,000 clones, approximately 85% seen once. Study-level findings and limits: Once radiotherapy plus ipilimumab had been given, TCR clones derived from tumor expanded in blood. Reportedly, early blood T cell clone dynamics best predicted response, with interferon-beta.

This receptor was taken from a human donor with non-small cell lung cancer who had a partial response to radiotherapy plus ipilimumab. The sequenced sample was peripheral blood, obtained from a patient treated with radiotherapy plus ipilimumab. This rearrangement joins TRBV11-1 to TRBJ2-1, with D tentatively TRBD2 (5 bases). The CDR3 sequence is CASSPFEEANYNEQFF. The DNA for the CDR3 is TGTGCCAGCAGCCCCTTTGAGGAGGCAAACTACAATGAGCAGTTCTTC.